This record concerns one T cell receptor (beta chain) sequence. Its specificity is not known. The sample comes from a study of cytomegalovirus exposure and HLA in healthy donors. As for the study in general: Among the 400 or so donors who were genotyped, roughly 85% fell in the genetic ancestry cluster that is associated with self-reported Caucasian donors.

PCR was performed using 60 Vbeta and 13 Jbeta primers. Profiled with immunoSEQ multiplex PCR; TCRdb holds only in-frame clones, not every one. The profile shows approximately 160,000 clones, around 75% of them singletons. Germline values: CDR1 SGHRS, CDR2 YFSETQ. The CDR3 has 15 residues. J lost 7 bases, V lost 0 bases, and 5 bases had no gene match. Among the donors, all were healthy bone marrow donors. General study findings and limits: When analyzed later, the rates of TCR association showed variation by HLA locus, with DRB1 the most and HLA-C the fewest.

The receptor was derived from a man between 18 and 35 years old in good health and CMV-seronegative. Material: PBMCs. The chain carries TRBV5-1 and TRBJ2-1; 9 positions agree with TRBD2. The DNA for the CDR3 is TGCGCCAGCAGCTTGGAACTAGCGGGTTGGAATGAGCAGTTCTTC. Its protein product is CASSLELAGWNEQFF.